This T cell receptor (beta chain) was documented in a study of blood T cell repertoires in COVID-19. Study-wide background: Material from acute and convalescent COVID-19 was sourced from the United States, Italy and Spain.

V lost 2 bases and J lost 4, with 8 bases in between. Per the germline V gene, CDR1 is SGDLS and CDR2 is YYNGEE. This CDR3 has 13 amino acids. Enrollment of patients from Seattle took place during active infection, with longitudinal follow-up. This clone was observed a single time. TCRdb's table, derived via immunoSEQ multiplex PCR, lists solely in-frame clones and lacks some. The top ten hold more than 1.1% of the sample, which has about 300,000 clones, 65% to 85% seen once. The TCR was taken from a human donor with COVID-19, enrolled during active disease. The donor label of this sample is uncertain. Sequencing was performed on peripheral blood. The genes are TRBV9 and TRBJ2-3, with D possibly matching TRBD2 (6 bases). The CDR3 coding sequence is TGTGCCAGCAGCGTGGGGGGAGCAGATACGCAGTATTTT. Amino acids: CASSVGGADTQYF.